The 27 T cell receptor beta chains below were found in one sample sequenced in a study of blood T cells in healthy people across ages. Through a sample-barcoded 5' primer and a J-beta primer mix, a second PCR was run for 7 to 11 cycles. From the 5' RACE reads, TCRdb called clonotypes with MiXCR, one entry per CDR3 protein. The sample lists roughly 730,000 distinct CDR3 sequences, approximately 53% occurring once. The source material was blood. The origin of the receptors is a middle-aged man in good health.

The V gene is TRBV20-1, the J gene TRBJ2-5; TRBD1 might be the D (5 bases). Trimming took 3 bases from V and 5 from J, leaving 22 bases between them. This CDR3 contains 16 residues. CDR1 is DFQATT and CDR2 is SNEGSKA in the germline V gene (reference sequence). This CDR3 reads CSARSSRASKGETQYF. In nucleotides, the CDR3 is TGCAGTGCTAGGTCTTCCCGGGCCTCCAAGGGGGAGACCCAGTACTTC.

The chain links TRBV29-1 to TRBJ1-1, with D uncertain. The CDR3 runs to 10 residues. Per the germline V gene, CDR1 is SQVTM and CDR2 is ANQGSEA. V was trimmed by 0 bases and J by 11 bases, leaving 7 bases between them. The CDR3 DNA follows: TGCAGCGTTGAAGAAGGGAGGGCTTTCTTT. Amino acids: CSVEEGRAFF.

The chain has TRBV27 and TRBJ2-1, with 7 bases aligning to TRBD2. Unmatched junction bases numbered 10, after V lost 8 bases and J lost 6 bases. This CDR3 comprises 14 residues. Germline loops: CDR1 MNHEY, CDR2 SMNVEV (reference sequence). Here the CDR3 DNA reads TGTGCCAGCGGCCCTAGGACTAGTGTCAATGAGCAGTTCTTC. Its protein is CASGPRTSVNEQFF.

The chain couples TRBV20-1 to TRBJ2-1, with a weak D call TRBD2 (6 bases). CDR1 DFQATT and CDR2 SNEGSKA come from the germline V gene (reference sequence). With 6 bases removed from V and 8 bases from J, the gap between germline ends came to 8 bases. CDR3 length: 10 residues. The CDR3 here is CSAAGYEQFF. CDR3 DNA: TGCAGTGCGGCGGGGTATGAGCAGTTCTTC.

The rearrangement links TRBV11-2 to TRBJ2-7; 12 bases match TRBD2. Trimming took 5 bases from V and 0 from J; bases not matched to a gene: 26. Germline V gene lookup returns CDR1 SGHAT and CDR2 FQNNGV. The CDR3 extends over 23 amino acids. Here the CDR3 reads CASSPYYGQNLLAGGLPSYEQYF. The DNA of the CDR3 is TGTGCCAGCAGCCCCTACTACGGACAAAATCTGCTAGCGGGAGGGCTACCCTCCTACGAGCAGTACTTC.

This clonotype was detected a few times. The V and J genes are TRBV4-2 and TRBJ2-7; D is possibly TRBD2 (6 bases). V was trimmed by 3 bases and J by 3 bases, leaving 12 bases between them. The V gene's germline CDR1 is LGHNA and CDR2 YNFKEQ. CDR3 length: 14 amino acids. CDR3 DNA sequence: TGTGCCAGCAGCCAGGAGACTAGTCTCTACGAGCAGTACTTC. Protein sequence: CASSQETSLYEQYF.

A few counts support this clonotype. The chain carries TRBV7-9 and TRBJ2-3; D remains ambiguous. CDR1 is SEHNR, CDR2 FQNEAQ, per germline (reference sequence). The CDR3 consists of 14 residues. V shed 3 bases and J shed 0 bases, with 7 bases lying between them. CDR3 residues: CASSFGISTDTQYF. The CDR3 nucleotides read TGTGCCAGCAGCTTTGGGATTAGCACAGATACGCAGTATTTT.

This clonotype was observed a handful of times. The genes are TRBV12-3 or TRBV12-4 and TRBJ2-1; maybe TRBD1 (6 bases). CDR3 length: 14 amino acids. V dropped 3 bases and J dropped 8 bases, with 14 bases sitting between them. CDR3 DNA: TGTGCCAGCAGTTTTCGTCGCCAGGGGCATGAGCAGTTCTTC. Protein product: CASSFRRQGHEQFF.

V and J are TRBV6-1 and TRBJ2-3; 11 bases match TRBD1. Trimming at V came to 6 bases and at J to 2 bases, leaving 1 base not matched to a gene. Germline V gene lookup returns CDR1 MNHNS and CDR2 SASEGT. This CDR3 is built from 14 residues. CDR3 protein: CASSGQGATDTQYF. As DNA, the CDR3 is TGTGCCAGCAGCGGACAGGGGGCCACAGATACGCAGTATTTT.

This clonotype was found many times. The chain is built from TRBV27 and TRBJ1-3, with unresolved D. The germline V and J ends were trimmed by 9 bases and 4 bases, with 7 bases remaining between them. Germline V gene sequence: CDR1 MNHEY, CDR2 SMNVEV (reference sequence). This CDR3 has 11 residues. CDR3 sequence (DNA): TGTGCCAGACAGCGGGGAAACACCATATATTTT. This codes for CARQRGNTIYF.

The chain carries TRBV14 and TRBJ1-2, with D possibly TRBD1 on 5 matching bases. CDR3 size: 15 residues. Germline loops: CDR1 SGHDN, CDR2 FVKESK. V lost 1 base and J lost 0, with 9 bases in between. The chain's CDR3 is CASSQGGMANYGYTF. CDR3 bases: TGTGCCAGCAGCCAAGGGGGGATGGCTAACTATGGCTACACCTTC.

This clonotype was seen only once. V is TRBV29-1 and J is TRBJ2-1; 8 positions match TRBD1. Germline V CDR1 and CDR2: SQVTM, ANQGSEA. CDR3 length: 12 amino acids. V lost 6 bases and J lost 8; bases outside the gene matches: 6. CDR3 coding DNA: TGCAGCGTACTAGACAGGGGTGATGAGCAGTTCTTC. Translation gives CSVLDRGDEQFF.

This chain links TRBV27 with TRBJ2-7; D is unclear. V lost 5 bases to trimming and J lost 2 bases, with 16 bases between them. The CDR3 contains 15 residues. The V gene's germline CDR1 is MNHEY and CDR2 SMNVEV (reference sequence). Here the CDR3 DNA reads TGTGCCAGCAGTCCAACGGCAGCTCCCACCTACGAGCAGTACTTC. Translation: CASSPTAAPTYEQYF.

This clonotype showed up just a few times. V gene TRBV5-1 combines with J gene TRBJ2-7; TRBD1 is a possible D gene (6 bases). Germline CDR1 and CDR2: SGHRS and YFSETQ. The CDR3 extends over 13 amino acids. V was clipped by 4 bases and J by 2 bases, with 10 bases between them. CDR3 region: CASSLDSTYEQYF. The CDR3 region has the DNA TGCGCCAGCAGCCTGGACAGCACCTACGAGCAGTACTTC.

The genes are TRBV7-2 and TRBJ2-1; 8 nucleotides match TRBD2. CDR1 and CDR2 from the germline V gene are SGHTA and FQGNSA. The CDR3 consists of 16 residues. The trim removed 1 base at V and 5 bases at J, leaving 7 bases unmatched. CDR3 nucleotide sequence: TGTGCCAGCAGCTTAGTTCGGCGCGGGGGGAACAATGAGCAGTTCTTC. Translation: CASSLVRRGGNNEQFF.

The V call is TRBV7-2, the J call TRBJ2-5, with TRBD2 identical over 11 bases. Germline trimming cut 7 bases from V and 4 bases from J; bases unmatched to any gene: 8. Per the germline V gene, CDR1 is SGHTA and CDR2 is FQGNSA. The CDR3 runs to 15 residues. This chain's CDR3 is CASTLVAGGRETQYF. CDR3 nucleotide sequence: TGTGCCAGCACCCTGGTAGCGGGGGGGCGAGAGACCCAGTACTTC.

The chain joins TRBV6-4 to TRBJ1-5; D is unresolved. In germline, CDR1 is MRHNA, CDR2 SNTAGT. The CDR3 runs 13 residues. Trimming shortened V by 6 bases and J by 4 bases, and 10 bases separated the two germline ends. The CDR3, as DNA: TGTGCCAGCAGCCCCGAATTAAATCAGCCCCAGCATTTT. This sequence encodes CASSPELNQPQHF.

The table lists this clonotype with a few counts. The J gene is TRBJ2-3, the V gene TRBV27; TRBD2 matches at 8 bases. J was trimmed by 5 bases and V by 4 bases; bases with no gene match: 5. Per germline, CDR1 MNHEY and CDR2 SMNVEV (reference sequence). The CDR3 length is 14 residues. CDR3 DNA: TGTGCCAGCAGTTGGGGGCTAGCGGGAGATACGCAGTATTTT. It is translated as CASSWGLAGDTQYF.

The count of this clonotype is one. The genes are TRBV29-1 and TRBJ1-4; TRBD1 matches at 9 bases. CDR1 and CDR2 (germline): SQVTM, ANQGSEA. CDR3 size: 17 residues. The junction had 11 bases not matched to a gene; V was cut back by 1 base and J by 5 bases. The CDR3 bases are TGCAGCGTTGAAGGAGGGGGCCGAGGGACAGGGAATGAAAAACTGTTTTTT. Its protein product is CSVEGGGRGTGNEKLFF.

The CDR3 reads CASSGIHMNTEAFF. The CDR3 region has the DNA TGTGCCAGCTCAGGGATACATATGAACACTGAAGCTTTCTTT. The chain joins TRBV18 to TRBJ1-1; D gene uncertain. With 5 bases removed from V and 0 bases from J, the gap between germline ends came to 10 bases. Germline V gives CDR1 KGHSH, CDR2 LQKENI. The CDR3 covers 14 residues.

The chain carries TRBV6-2 or TRBV6-3 and TRBJ2-1; D is possibly TRBD1 (5 bases). V dropped 4 bases and J dropped 12 bases, with 13 bases sitting between them. Germline CDR1 MNHEY, CDR2 SVGEGT. The CDR3 length is 12 residues. In DNA form, the CDR3 reads TGTGCCAGCAGTTCAGGGCCCGCAGGGCAGTTCTTC. Its translation is CASSSGPAGQFF.

At least ten counts were recorded for this clonotype. The gene calls are TRBV6-6 and TRBJ2-2, with a weak D call TRBD1 (6 bases). This CDR3 is built from 14 residues. From germline, CDR1 is MNHNY and CDR2 SVGAGI (reference sequence). V was shortened by 6 bases and J by 4 bases, with 12 bases between the two germline ends. CDR3 nucleotide sequence: TGTGCCAGCAGCGGGGACATAAGCACCGGGGAGCTGTTTTTT. Translation: CASSGDISTGELFF.

The chain carries TRBV4-2 and TRBJ2-5; 9 bases agree with TRBD1. Germline V CDR1 and CDR2: LGHNA, YNFKEQ. This CDR3 region has 15 residues. Germline trimming cut 2 bases from V and 2 bases from J; bases unmatched to any gene: 3. CDR3 residues: CASSQLTGGQETQYF. In DNA, the CDR3 is TGTGCCAGCAGCCAACTGACAGGGGGACAAGAGACCCAGTACTTC.

The CDR3 DNA sequence: TGTGCCAGCAGCCCTTTGGACACCCGGGATGACACTGAAGCTTTCTTT. Its protein is CASSPLDTRDDTEAFF. The V gene is TRBV6-5, the J gene TRBJ1-1, with a weak D call TRBD1 (5 bases). V was pared by 6 bases and J by 3 bases, with 20 bases between. Germline V lookup: CDR1 MNHEY, CDR2 SVGAGI. This CDR3 comprises 16 residues.

This clonotype was detected only a few times. The gene calls are TRBV5-1 and TRBJ1-2, with D perhaps matching TRBD1 (5 bases). The germline gives CDR1 SGHRS, CDR2 YFSETQ. The CDR3 runs to 17 residues. Trimming took off 4 bases at V and 1 base at J, with 20 bases between the two ends. The chain's CDR3 is CASSVEGLPQLNYGYTF. The CDR3 DNA reads TGCGCCAGCAGCGTTGAGGGGCTTCCGCAACTTAACTATGGCTACACCTTC.

The V gene is TRBV27, the J gene TRBJ1-4; D is unresolved. Per germline, CDR1 MNHEY and CDR2 SMNVEV (reference sequence). The CDR3 has 14 residues. The V end was cut by 11 bases, the J end by 0 bases, with 13 bases between. For the CDR3, the DNA is TGTGCCTCTGGGAGAGGGACAACTAATGAAAAACTGTTTTTT. Protein sequence: CASGRGTTNEKLFF. The full variable domain, in which reference TRBV27 and TRBJ1-4 provide the parts outside the CDR3, is EAQVTQNPRYLITVTGKKLTVTCSQNMNHEYMSWYRQDPGLGLRQIYYSMNVEVTDKGDVPEGYKVSRKEKRNFPLILESPSPNQTSLYFCASGRGTTNEKLFFGSGTQLSVL.

The chain carries TRBV28 and TRBJ2-4; 9 bases are shared with TRBD1. TRBJ2-7 matches the DNA end more closely, so the J call is doubtful. The germline CDR1 and CDR2 sequences are MDHEN and SYDVKM. The CDR3 covers 14 residues. The CDR3 is CASFSGQGLYEQYF. The DNA for the CDR3 is TGTGCCTCATTCTCGGGACAGGGTCTCTACGAGCAGTACTTC.